Below, 17 T cell receptor beta chains from the same sample are listed, as sequenced in a study of response to subunit inactivated influenza vaccine. Each CDR3 protein gets one entry after TCRdb re-called the RT-PCR reads with MiXCR. The table shows hundreds of thousands of distinct CDR3 sequences, with 11% to 15% occurring only once. The sequencing used PBMCs from blood, collected around 15 days before vaccination. The receptor set was obtained from a man in his forties or fifties who received an inactivated influenza vaccine.

The rearrangement joins TRBV4-3 to TRBJ1-5, with TRBD1 as a possible D gene (6 bases). Trimming pared 4 bases from V and 0 bases from J, leaving 19 bases between. Per germline, CDR1 LGHNA and CDR2 YSLEER. The CDR3 totals 18 residues. The CDR3 region has the DNA TGCGCCAGCAGCCCCTCCCCGGGGGGCTCATATAGCAATCAGCCCCAGCATTTT. Encoded protein: CASSPSPGGSYSNQPQHF.

V and J are TRBV29-1 and TRBJ2-7; D is perhaps TRBD1 or TRBD2 (6 bases each). The germline gives CDR1 SQVTM, CDR2 ANQGSEA. The CDR3 sequence is 12 residues long. V gave up 7 bases and J gave up 3 bases, with 13 bases separating them. DNA of the CDR3: TGCAGCGGACTAGGGGGAGGCTACGAGCAGTACTTC. This sequence encodes CSGLGGGYEQYF.

This clonotype has at least ten counts. The chain links TRBV27 to TRBJ1-6; D possibly corresponds to TRBD1 (6 bases). This CDR3 contains 14 residues. V lost 2 bases and J lost 7, with 9 bases in between. Germline-derived CDR1 and CDR2 are MNHEY and SMNVEV (reference sequence). CDR3 sequence: CASSLQGWNSPLHF. The CDR3 nucleotides read TGTGCCAGCAGTTTACAGGGGTGGAATTCACCCCTCCACTTT.

V and J are TRBV12-3 or TRBV12-4 and TRBJ1-2; a weak D match, TRBD1 (6 bases). The CDR3 is made up of 16 amino acids. V lost 2 bases to trimming and J lost 7 bases, with 20 bases between them. The CDR3 spells CASSLSSTGRTPGYTF. In nucleotides, the CDR3 is TGTGCCAGCAGTTTATCGAGTACAGGGCGGACCCCTGGCTACACCTTC.

The chain employs TRBV20-1 and TRBJ2-2; D may be TRBD2 (6 bases). Germline CDR1 is DFQATT and CDR2 is SNEGSKA (reference sequence). This CDR3 is built from 13 residues. V was cut by 6 bases and J by 1 base, with 9 bases left in between. The CDR3 region has the DNA TGCAGTGCCCAAGCGGGGAACACCGGGGAGCTGTTTTTT. It specifies CSAQAGNTGELFF.

This clonotype was recorded a few times. The CDR3 spells CASFSPSGSGTDTQYF. CDR3 nucleotide sequence: TGTGCCAGCTTTTCCCCTAGCGGGAGTGGGACAGATACGCAGTATTTT. The V and J genes are TRBV28 and TRBJ2-3, with TRBD2 matching over 10 bases. The length of the CDR3 is 16 residues. V gave up 8 bases and J gave up 3 bases; unmatched junction bases: 11. In germline, CDR1 is MDHEN, CDR2 SYDVKM.

This clonotype has more than one count but fewer than ten. The chain employs TRBV28 and TRBJ2-7, with TRBD1 matching 7 bases. CDR1 and CDR2 (germline): MDHEN, SYDVKM. CDR3 size: 12 residues. The trim removed 6 bases at V and 7 bases at J, leaving 6 bases unmatched. For the CDR3, the DNA is TGTGCCAGCAGACACAGGGGTGGGGAGCAGTACTTC. It specifies CASRHRGGEQYF.

This clonotype was observed a handful of times. V is TRBV7-9 and J is TRBJ2-5; 9 bases match TRBD1. This CDR3 region has 15 residues. The germline V gene has CDR1 SEHNR and CDR2 FQNEAQ (reference sequence). V was clipped by 6 bases and J by 2 bases; unmatched bases: 7. The chain's CDR3 is CASRHGTGKQETQYF. The CDR3 DNA reads TGTGCCAGCAGGCACGGGACAGGGAAGCAAGAGACCCAGTACTTC. The variable domain in full, with the rest retrieved from reference TRBV7-9 and TRBJ2-5, is DTGVSQNPRHKITKRGQNVTFRCDPISEHNRLYWYRQTLGQGPEFLTYFQNEAQLEKSRLLSDRFSAERPKGSFSTLEIQRTEQGDSAMYLCASRHGTGKQETQYFGPGTRLLVL.

The sample holds a few counts of this clonotype. The rearrangement joins TRBV7-9 to TRBJ2-5, with D tentatively TRBD1 (6 bases). The CDR3 length is 15 residues. The germline gives CDR1 SEHNR, CDR2 FQNEAQ (reference sequence). The germline V and J ends were trimmed by 1 base and 2 bases, with 11 bases remaining between them. The CDR3 sequence is CASSLGQVIQETQYF. The DNA for the CDR3 is TGTGCCAGCAGCTTAGGACAGGTTATTCAAGAGACCCAGTACTTC. Supplemented by reference TRBV7-9 and TRBJ2-5, the full variable domain reads DTGVSQNPRHKITKRGQNVTFRCDPISEHNRLYWYRQTLGQGPEFLTYFQNEAQLEKSRLLSDRFSAERPKGSFSTLEIQRTEQGDSAMYLCASSLGQVIQETQYFGPGTRLLVL.

V usage is TRBV5-5 and J usage is TRBJ2-2; 7 bases agree with TRBD1. The CDR3 is 15 amino acids. CDR1 is SGHKS, CDR2 YYEKEE, per germline (reference sequence). Losses at the gene ends were 1 base for V and 6 bases for J; bases not matched to a gene: 6. In nucleotides, the CDR3 is TGTGCCAGCAGCTTGATTAGGGGGCCCGCCGGGGAGCTGTTTTTT. This translates into CASSLIRGPAGELFF.

The chain joins TRBV20-1 to TRBJ1-1; no clear D gene. Trimming pared 5 bases from V and 7 bases from J, leaving 11 bases between. The CDR3 runs to 11 residues. The germline V gene encodes CDR1 DFQATT and CDR2 SNEGSKA (reference sequence). CDR3 bases: TGCAGTGCTCCCGAGTATGGTGAAGCTTTCTTT. This encodes CSAPEYGEAFF.

This clonotype was recorded many times. The V call is TRBV12-3 or TRBV12-4, the J call TRBJ2-7, with D tentatively TRBD2 (5 bases). The germline V and J ends were trimmed by 5 bases and 4 bases, with 18 bases remaining between them. This CDR3 comprises 15 residues. The CDR3 nucleotides are TGTGCCAGCAGTCACAACAGCGACCCGGGGTACGAGCAGTACTTC. Residues: CASSHNSDPGYEQYF.

The CDR3 reads CASSQALQGAYEQYF. The DNA for the CDR3 is TGTGCCAGCAGCCAAGCGTTACAGGGGGCCTACGAGCAGTACTTC. The J gene is TRBJ2-7, the V gene TRBV3-1; 8 nucleotides line up with TRBD1. The CDR3 covers 15 residues. Losses at the gene ends were 1 base for V and 2 bases for J; bases not matched to a gene: 4. Germline values: CDR1 LGHDT, CDR2 YNNKEL (reference sequence).

This clonotype was found a few times. The chain is built from TRBV7-2 and TRBJ2-7; D ambiguous. Germline V CDR1 and CDR2: SGHTA, FQGNSA. V lost 3 bases and J 4 bases, leaving 7 bases between the germline ends. The CDR3 consists of 12 residues. This CDR3 reads CASSFIEYEQYF. The CDR3 DNA sequence: TGTGCCAGCAGCTTCATCGAATACGAGCAGTACTTC.

This clonotype has more than one count but fewer than ten. The V gene is TRBV5-5, the J gene TRBJ1-6; no clear D. This CDR3 comprises 15 residues. Trimming took off 4 bases at V and 5 bases at J, with 13 bases between the two ends. Per germline, CDR1 SGHKS and CDR2 YYEKEE (reference sequence). The CDR3 region has the DNA TGTGCCAGCAGCCCCTGGACCGGTAATAATTCACCCCTCCACTTT. Protein sequence: CASSPWTGNNSPLHF.

This clonotype was seen at least ten times. The V and J genes are TRBV4-2 and TRBJ2-5, with 7 bases fitting TRBD2. With 0 bases clipped from V and 5 bases from J, the junction kept 18 bases outside the gene matches. The CDR3 runs 19 residues. Looked up from germline, CDR1 is LGHNA and CDR2 is YNFKEQ. The CDR3 protein is CASSQEEVSSGTTAETQYF. The CDR3 bases are TGTGCCAGCAGCCAAGAGGAGGTTAGCTCCGGGACTACCGCGGAGACCCAGTACTTC.

A note on this clonotype: A much larger clone differs by one base, so this may be a read error. The rearrangement joins TRBV27 to TRBJ2-7, with a weak D call TRBD2 (6 bases). This CDR3 region has 15 residues. CDR1 and CDR2 (germline): MNHEY, SMNVEV (reference sequence). Trimming removed 2 bases at V and 2 bases at J, with 13 bases between. The CDR3: CASSLRQRATYEQYF. The CDR3 nucleotides are TGTGCCAGCAGTTTACGGCAGCGGGCCACCTACGAGCAGTACTTC.